This record looks at one T cell receptor beta chain sequence and its context. The table lists this clonotype with a count of one. Its recognized antigen is unknown. Base qualities are not provided; no much larger clone lies one nucleotide away. A single read constitutes weak evidence. Libraries were built with PCR. At the Johns Hopkins FTIC core, DNA from the cultured CD4+ T cells underwent TCR sequencing with the Oncomine TCR Beta short-read assay. Genomic DNA was extracted from the cultured CD4+ T cells with the QIAamp micro DNA kit. The Oncomine TCR Beta libraries from cultured CD4+ T cells were pooled using unique dual indexes and then sequenced on an Illumina iSeq 100. Concerning the study's data processing: Non-productive sequences were removed, and CDR3s not starting with C, not ending with F or W, or shorter than 7 amino acids were discarded. Antigen-specific clonotypes were identified with the MANAFEST web application by comparing peptide-stimulated wells with reference and other culture wells. An FDR below 0.05, an odds ratio above 5, and a productive frequency above 0.1% in at least two of three replicate wells were required for clones to be considered positive. Clonotypes that were significantly expanded in both SARS-CoV-2 spike wells and at least one common cold coronavirus spike condition were defined as cross-reactive. CDR3 homology was assessed with Levenshtein distances (stringdist) and unrooted phylogenetic trees (ape) in R version 3.6.1. TCRdb redid the processing of the public reads, applying fastp at Q25 and MiXCR, and retained in-frame beta chains. Rows matching on CDR3 protein sequence are summarized as one entry with the most common DNA and genes. V and J calls and clone size were set by TCRdb, not the authors. The sample table lists approximately 14,000 distinct CDR3 sequences, around 38% of them with a count of one. The top ten constitute roughly a tenth of the sample.

This sample was included in a study of vaccination and CD4 T cells after COVID-19 (dated by TCRdb to 2021 to 2024). Background on the whole study: Convalescent patients had a positive SARS-CoV-2 result on nasal swab PCR, and of these patients, several had mild disease and one had severe disease. Six males and four females were included in the convalescent cohort, with two Hispanic individuals, seven Caucasians, two Asians and one multiracial person represented. Participants received two doses of either the Pfizer-BioNTech BNT162b2 vaccine (n=8) or the Moderna mRNA-1273 vaccine (n=2). Post-COVID blood samples were collected from convalescent patients a median of approximately 93 days after diagnosis, with a range of about 30 to 170 days. Post-vaccine blood samples were collected a median of about 11 weeks after the second vaccine dose, ranging from roughly 13 to 250 days. Culture stimuli were overlapping spike peptide pools from SARS-CoV-2 and from the common cold coronaviruses HCoV-NL63, HCoV-OC43 and HCoV-229E. As controls, cultures received a CEFX viral epitope pool (the positive control), an HIV-1 Nef peptide pool (the negative control), or no peptide at all. In more than eight COVID-19 convalescent patients and a handful of infection-naive healthy vaccine recipients, researchers compared the spike-specific CD4+ TCR repertoire from before mRNA vaccination with the repertoire from after.

From the cysteine up to the phenylalanine, the CDR3 has a length of 17 residues. The read is trimmed to its CDR3 DNA, 51 bases read in frame from base 1. Trimmed from V: 0 bases; trimmed from J: 0 bases; junction bases lacking a gene match: 5. CDR1 and CDR2 are drawn from the germline V gene: SGDLS, YYNGEE. Explained via the paper, the treatment or condition label denotes: 10-day PBMC culture with coronavirus spike peptide pools or control peptides (ViraFEST assay). The ViraFEST assay was used in the study, in which antigen-specific T cells were expanded with peptide pools and expanded clonotypes were subsequently identified by TCR sequencing. Positive SARS-CoV-2 PCR tests in the convalescent patients dated from March to December 2020, before Alpha, Beta and Delta variants emerged in the United States. Approximately 2.1 million PBMCs per well were cultured in IMDM with approximately 5% human AB serum and 8 to 10 IU/ml IL-2, plus 10 ug/ml peptide pools. Half of the culture medium was replaced with fresh IL-2-containing medium on days 3 and 7. CD4+ T cells were isolated after approximately eleven days of culture through negative selection using the EasySep CD4+ T cell isolation kit. Ficoll-Paque Plus gradient centrifugation was used to isolate PBMCs from whole blood, and the isolated PBMCs were then either used fresh or cryopreserved at -140C. Each culture condition was generally run in triplicate wells.

General findings and caveats noted by the study authors: The median number of SARS-CoV-2-reactive clonotypes rose from 21 after infection to roughly 38 after vaccination, but the change was not significant. In convalescent patients, nearly all vaccine-specific clones (304 of 307) were found to be mono-reactive for SARS-CoV-2 spike rather than cross-reactive with common cold coronaviruses. Relatively few convalescent patients were included in the study, and early timepoints after natural infection were not analyzed. Among convalescent patients, a median about 90% of the SARS-CoV-2-reactive clones seen after vaccination appeared only after vaccination, which suggests priming specific to the vaccine.

Recombination joined TRBV9 with TRBJ2-3, with 9 middle bases fitting TRBD2. Input material: CD4+ T cells from blood, cultured in vitro. The sequence derives from a human donor who had recovered from COVID-19. CDR3 sequence: CASSVAAGGFSTDTQYF. The nucleotide sequence reads TGTGCCAGCAGCGTAGCGGCGGGAGGGTTTAGCACAGATACGCAGTATTTT.